The present entry profiles one T cell receptor beta chain with its context. Assay: immunoSEQ multiplex PCR; the TCRdb copy retains only in-frame clones and omits some. This sample has 250,000 to 350,000 clones, with more than 75% found just once. The entry originates in a study of blood T cell repertoires in COVID-19. The TCR originated in a woman aged 55 to 70 in a cohort exposed to, infected with or recovered from COVID-19 (not recorded which). Material: PBMCs or T cells enriched from blood (not recorded which).

The DNA for the CDR3 is TGTGCCTGGAGGGGGCTAGCGGGACTGGGGGCCTACGAGCAGTACTTC. This sequence encodes CAWRGLAGLGAYEQYF. V is TRBV30 and J is TRBJ2-7; TRBD2 agrees at 9 bases. Germline V gene lookup returns CDR1 GTSNPN and CDR2 SVGIG (reference sequence). This CDR3 region has 16 residues. Trimming at V came to 3 bases and at J to 2 bases, leaving 11 bases not matched to a gene.